The next 29 T cell receptor beta chains were all read from a single sample in a study of CD8+CD57+ T cells in acquired aplastic anemia. The template for TCR beta VDJ and CDR3 sequence profiling was genomic DNA. TCRdb itself ran the reads through MiXCR, one entry per CDR3 protein. The table lists fewer than 200,000 distinct CDR3 sequences, approximately 44% of them singletons, with about 1.1% in the top ten. Specimen: sorted CD4+, CD8+, or CD8+CD57+ T cells (not recorded which) from PBMCs. The receptors were gathered from a human donor in good health.

The rearrangement uses TRBV11-1 and TRBJ1-2; D is unresolved. The CDR3 totals 16 residues. Germline-derived CDR1 and CDR2 are SGHAT and FQDESV (reference sequence). Trimming left V 5 bases short and J 2 bases short, with 18 bases between. The CDR3 DNA reads TGTGCCAGCAGCAAGGGCGGCAGAATGGAGAACTATGGCTACACCTTC. It specifies CASSKGGRMENYGYTF. The full variable domain, with the rest looked up from reference TRBV11-1 and TRBJ1-2, is EAEVAQSPRYKITEKSQAVAFWCDPISGHATLYWYRQILGQGPELLVQFQDESVVDDSQLPKDRFSAERLKGVDSTLKIQPAELGDSAMYLCASSKGGRMENYGYTFGSGTRLTVV.

The chain carries TRBV11-1 and TRBJ2-5; D gene ambiguous. Trimming stripped 5 bases from V and 4 bases from J, with 11 bases between. The CDR3 has 13 amino acids. The germline gives CDR1 SGHAT, CDR2 FQDESV (reference sequence). This CDR3 reads CASSHGRRETQYF. DNA for the CDR3: TGTGCCAGCAGCCATGGACGGAGAGAGACCCAGTACTTC.

The J gene is TRBJ1-5, the V gene TRBV5-5, with no clear D. The germline V gene has CDR1 SGHKS and CDR2 YYEKEE (reference sequence). V was shortened by 2 bases and J by 5 bases, with 14 bases between the two germline ends. The CDR3 is made up of 15 amino acids. CDR3 coding DNA: TGTGCCAGCAGCTTAGGTGGTGGGTCGGATCAGCCCCAGCATTTT. Amino acid sequence: CASSLGGGSDQPQHF.

The J gene is TRBJ1-1, the V gene TRBV29-1, with TRBD1 identical over 8 bases. The V gene end was trimmed by 5 bases and the J gene end by 3 bases; junction bases not matched to a gene: 5. Germline V gene sequence: CDR1 SQVTM, CDR2 ANQGSEA. There are 13 residues in the CDR3. CDR3 sequence reads: CSVRSDRDTEAFF. The DNA of the CDR3 is TGCAGCGTTCGATCGGACAGGGACACTGAAGCTTTCTTT.

This clonotype has a handful of counts. The junction departs from germline at one end; a sequencing error may be responsible. The chain employs TRBV3-1 and TRBJ2-2; 7 bases align to TRBD1. From germline, CDR1 is LGHDT and CDR2 YNNKEL (reference sequence). The CDR3 length is 16 residues. The CDR3, as DNA: TGTGCCAGCAGACAAGCACAGGGGCTTAACACCGGGGAGCTGTTTTTT. Residues: CASRQAQGLNTGELFF.

Concerning this clonotype itself: This sequence may be a read error, since a much larger clone differs from it by one base. The genes are TRBV11-2 and TRBJ2-1; the match to TRBD2 covers 11 bases. CDR3 length: 15 residues. Germline values: CDR1 SGHAT, CDR2 FQNNGV. This CDR3 is CAGSPRLAGNNEQFF. CDR3 DNA: TGTGCCGGCAGCCCAAGACTAGCGGGGAACAATGAGCAGTTCTTC.

This clonotype was seen a handful of times. This sequence joins TRBV19 and TRBJ1-1, with 9 nucleotides matching TRBD1. The CDR3 sequence is 11 residues long. CDR1 LNHDA and CDR2 SQIVND come from the germline V gene (reference sequence). V shed 11 bases and J 6 bases; nucleotides not matched to a gene: 4. CDR3 region: CAAGQGAEAFF. In nucleotides, the CDR3 is TGTGCCGCGGGACAGGGCGCTGAAGCTTTCTTT. The full variable domain, completed using reference TRBV19 and TRBJ1-1, is DGGITQSPKYLFRKEGQNVTLSCEQNLNHDAMYWYRQDPGQGLRLIYYSQIVNDFQKGDIAEGYSVSREKKESFPLTVTSAQKNPTAFYLCAAGQGAEAFFGQGTRLTVV.

This clonotype was detected ten times or more. The rearrangement joins TRBV5-1 to TRBJ2-7; D is perhaps TRBD2 (6 bases). Germline CDR1 is SGHRS and CDR2 is YFSETQ. Trimming took off 4 bases at V and 3 bases at J, with 23 bases between the two ends. The CDR3 covers 17 residues. CDR3: CASSLAGRPGKNYEQYF. The CDR3 nucleotides read TGCGCCAGCAGCCTGGCAGGGAGGCCAGGGAAGAACTACGAGCAGTACTTC. The full variable domain, in which reference TRBV5-1 and TRBJ2-7 provide the parts outside the CDR3, is KAGVTQTPRYLIKTRGQQVTLSCSPISGHRSVSWYQQTPGQGLQFLFEYFSETQRNKGNFPGRFSGRQFSNSRSEMNVSTLELGDSALYLCASSLAGRPGKNYEQYFGPGTRLTVT.

J is TRBJ1-2 and V is TRBV9, with 11 bases lining up with TRBD1. Per germline, CDR1 SGDLS and CDR2 YYNGEE. V lost 4 bases to trimming and J lost 7 bases; unmatched junction nucleotides: 3. The CDR3 is made up of 13 amino acids. CDR3 region: CASSLGQGAGYTF. Here the CDR3 DNA reads TGTGCCAGCAGCTTAGGACAGGGGGCTGGCTACACCTTC.

On this clonotype: Germline and junction disagree at one end, which may indicate a read error. The chain couples TRBV18 to TRBJ1-1, with D perhaps matching TRBD1 (5 bases). Germline loops: CDR1 KGHSH, CDR2 LQKENI. The CDR3 is 15 amino acids. DNA of the CDR3: TGTGCCAACTCACCGATCGCCGAGGGGCGCGCTGAAGCTTTCTTT. It yields the protein CANSPIAEGRAEAFF.

This clonotype was observed at least ten times. The J gene is TRBJ2-7, the V gene TRBV5-5; D ambiguous. The CDR3 totals 14 residues. Per the germline V gene, CDR1 is SGHKS and CDR2 is YYEKEE (reference sequence). The germline V and J ends were trimmed by 0 bases and 4 bases, with 11 bases remaining between them. CDR3 coding DNA: TGTGCCAGCAGCTTGGGTGGCTTAAATTACGAGCAGTACTTC. Its translation is CASSLGGLNYEQYF.

The gene calls are TRBV5-1 and TRBJ2-7; the D gene is possibly TRBD2 (6 bases). The CDR3 covers 13 residues. Germline V gives CDR1 SGHRS, CDR2 YFSETQ. The V end lost 7 bases, the J end lost 2 bases, and 13 bases lay between the germline ends. The DNA for the CDR3 is TGCGCCAGCGGTGCGGGGAAAGCCTACGAGCAGTACTTC. Translating gives CASGAGKAYEQYF.

This clonotype was observed at least ten times. V usage is TRBV29-1 and J usage is TRBJ1-2, with D perhaps TRBD1 (5 bases). V lost 4 bases, J lost 4 bases, and 13 bases lay in between. The CDR3 runs 13 residues. Germline V gives CDR1 SQVTM, CDR2 ANQGSEA. The CDR3 protein is CSVVKGNVYGYTF. Here the CDR3 DNA reads TGCAGCGTTGTAAAGGGGAACGTCTATGGCTACACCTTC.

The rearrangement uses TRBV15 and TRBJ1-2, with D unresolved. Between the trimmed V and J ends, which lost 4 bases and 1 base, there was a span of 13 bases. The CDR3 loop spans 15 amino acids. Germline CDR1 LNHNV, CDR2 YYDKDF (reference sequence). This CDR3 is CATSIQKDGNYGYTF. The CDR3 DNA is TGTGCCACCAGCATACAGAAGGACGGTAACTATGGCTACACCTTC.

Concerning this clonotype itself: One end of the junction does not line up with germline, which may come from a read error. The chain carries TRBV25-1 and TRBJ2-1; 14 nucleotides agree with TRBD2. The V gene's germline CDR1 is MGHDK and CDR2 SYGVNS. The CDR3 sequence is 16 residues long. The CDR3, as DNA: TGTGCCGGCAGTGATCCGGGACTAGCGGGAGATAATGAGCAGTTCTTC. Translated, it gives CAGSDPGLAGDNEQFF.

The J gene is TRBJ2-2, the V gene TRBV7-2, with TRBD2 matching over 7 bases. The V and J ends lost 2 bases and 4 bases, in that order; junction bases with no gene match: 7. Germline V CDR1 and CDR2: SGHTA, FQGNSA. This CDR3 contains 16 residues. The DNA of the CDR3 is TGTGCCAGCAGCTTATGGGGGGGGGTAGGCACCGGGGAGCTGTTTTTT. Its translation: CASSLWGGVGTGELFF.

This clonotype has a count of ten or more. The rearrangement uses TRBV19 and TRBJ1-2, with 10 nucleotides matching TRBD1. The CDR3 sequence is 14 residues long. The V and J ends lost 4 bases and 9 bases, in that order; junction bases with no gene match: 8. Germline CDR1 is LNHDA and CDR2 is SQIVND (reference sequence). CDR3 residues: CASSRDRGLIRYTF. The DNA of the CDR3 is TGTGCCAGTAGTAGGGACAGGGGACTGATCCGCTACACCTTC.

This chain uses TRBV7-9 with TRBJ2-3, with D uncertain. CDR3 size: 13 residues. Germline CDR1 reads SEHNR; CDR2 reads FQNEAQ (reference sequence). V was cut by 4 bases and J by 2 bases, with 7 bases left in between. CDR3 in DNA: TGTGCCAGCAGCTATCAAACCACAGATACGCAGTATTTT. Protein product: CASSYQTTDTQYF.

Concerning this clonotype itself: The junction shows a germline mismatch at one end, possibly a read error. The chain is built from TRBV7-3 and TRBJ1-6; the D is unclear. The CDR3 totals 15 residues. CDR1 and CDR2 (germline): SGHTA, FQGTGA. CDR3 DNA: TGTGCCAGCAGCTTAGGTAGTTCCGGTAATTCATCCCTCCACTTT. This gives the protein CASSLGSSGNSSLHF. Together with reference TRBV7-3 and TRBJ1-6, the CDR3 gives the full variable domain: GAGVSQTPSNKVTEKGKYVELRCDPISGHTALYWYRQSLGQGPEFLIYFQGTGAADDSGLPNDRFFAVRPEGSVSTLKIQRTERGDSAVYLCASSLGSSGNSSLHFGNGTRLTVT.

This clonotype appeared a few times. This chain's CDR3 is CASSTGLASTDTQYF. In DNA, the CDR3 is TGTGCCAGCAGCACCGGACTAGCGAGCACAGATACGCAGTATTTT. The rearrangement uses TRBV7-8 and TRBJ2-3; 9 bases agree with TRBD2. With 5 bases clipped from V and 0 bases from J, the junction kept 3 bases outside the gene matches. The CDR3 sequence is 15 residues long. The germline CDR1 and CDR2 sequences are SGHVS and FQNEAQ.

CDR3 sequence reads: CATTGIDGAFF. The CDR3 region has the DNA TGTGCCACCACTGGGATAGACGGGGCTTTCTTT. The chain has TRBV24-1 and TRBJ1-1; no clear D gene. The germline gives CDR1 KGHDR, CDR2 SFDVKD. Trimming took off 8 bases at V and 11 bases at J, with 14 bases between the two ends. This CDR3 comprises 11 residues.

V is TRBV20-1 and J is TRBJ2-7; D may be TRBD1 or TRBD2 (5 bases each). The CDR3 spans 13 residues. Germline CDR1 DFQATT, CDR2 SNEGSKA (reference sequence). Trimming removed 6 bases at V and 0 bases at J, with 12 bases between. CDR3: CSAREPPSYEQYF. The DNA for the CDR3 is TGCAGTGCCAGGGAGCCCCCCTCCTACGAGCAGTACTTC.

This clonotype came up many times. The chain is built from TRBV6-1 and TRBJ2-7; D possibly corresponds to TRBD1 (7 bases). With 7 bases removed from V and 3 bases from J, the gap between germline ends came to 16 bases. Per germline, CDR1 MNHNS and CDR2 SASEGT. The CDR3 runs to 14 residues. In DNA, the CDR3 is TGTGCCAGCACCAGGGGGGCAGGGGGCTACGAGCAGTACTTC. It translates to CASTRGAGGYEQYF.

This sequence joins TRBV2 and TRBJ2-2, with 8 bases fitting TRBD1. Unmatched junction bases numbered 9, after V lost 7 bases and J lost 5 bases. Germline V gives CDR1 SNHLY, CDR2 FYNNEI. This CDR3 contains 15 residues. The CDR3 DNA follows: TGTGCCAGCACCCAACGAACAGGGGGGACCGGGGAGCTGTTTTTT. Translation: CASTQRTGGTGELFF.

Turning to this clonotype: With a much larger clone just one base away, this may be a read error. The chain recombines TRBV5-1 with TRBJ2-1; D remains ambiguous. Per the germline V gene, CDR1 is SGHRS and CDR2 is YFSETQ. CDR3 length equals 16 residues. V shed 5 bases and J shed 6 bases, with 21 bases lying between them. Written as DNA, the CDR3 is TGCGCCAGCAGGCCCCGACATCCGAGACCGCCCAATGAGCAGTTCTTC. Its translation: CASRPRHPRPPNEQFF.

The table lists this clonotype with many counts. The CDR3 spells CASSPGQGGYGGTYEQYF. CDR3 nucleotides: TGTGCCAGCAGCCCGGGACAGGGGGGATATGGCGGTACCTACGAGCAGTACTTC. The rearrangement links TRBV5-5 to TRBJ2-7, with TRBD1 identical over 11 bases. Germline CDR1 and CDR2: SGHKS and YYEKEE (reference sequence). The CDR3 has 18 amino acids. V gave up 4 bases and J gave up 2 bases; unmatched junction bases: 14. Filled out from reference TRBV5-5 and TRBJ2-7, the complete variable domain reads DAGVTQSPTHLIKTRGQQVTLRCSPISGHKSVSWYQQVLGQGPQFIFQYYEKEERGRGNFPDRFSARQFPNYSSELNVNALLLGDSALYLCASSPGQGGYGGTYEQYFGPGTRLTVT.

This clonotype was counted ten times or more. The rearrangement joins TRBV20-1 to TRBJ2-3, with 11 bases matching TRBD2. Losses at the gene ends were 3 bases for V and 3 bases for J; bases not matched to a gene: 11. This CDR3 contains 17 residues. Germline CDR1 is DFQATT and CDR2 is SNEGSKA (reference sequence). Here the CDR3 reads CSARNSGRAFFTDTQYF. In nucleotides, the CDR3 is TGCAGTGCTAGGAATAGCGGGAGGGCTTTTTTTACAGATACGCAGTATTTT.

This clonotype showed up many times. V gene TRBV5-8 combines with J gene TRBJ2-1; the D is unclear. CDR1 is SGHTS and CDR2 is YDEGEE in the germline V gene. Trimming shortened V by 0 bases and J by 4 bases, and 5 bases separated the two germline ends. CDR3 size: 13 residues. The CDR3 reads CASSLVRYNEQFF. CDR3 sequence (DNA): TGTGCCAGCAGCTTGGTTAGGTACAATGAGCAGTTCTTC.

The chain joins TRBV7-9 to TRBJ2-2, with D hard to call. There are 14 residues in the CDR3. Deletions cut 5 bases from V and 1 base from J, with 8 bases between. Germline assignment: CDR1 SEHNR and CDR2 FQNEAQ (reference sequence). CDR3 protein: CASSLLMNTGELFF. The DNA for the CDR3 is TGTGCCAGCAGCCTATTGATGAACACCGGGGAGCTGTTTTTT. Looking up the rest from reference TRBV7-9 and TRBJ2-2 gives the full variable domain: DTGVSQNPRHKITKRGQNVTFRCDPISEHNRLYWYRQTLGQGPEFLTYFQNEAQLEKSRLLSDRFSAERPKGSFSTLEIQRTEQGDSAMYLCASSLLMNTGELFFGEGSRLTVL.